One T cell receptor (beta chain) is described in this entry. Which antigen it targets is not known. The sample belongs to a study of monozygotic twins with inflammatory bowel disease (dated by TCRdb to the late 2010s). With regard to the full study: A total of some 28 monozygotic twin pairs were included in the full study, comprising nine German pairs (four IBD-concordant, five IBD-discordant) and 19 IBD-discordant Danish pairs. The search for disease-associated traits relied mainly on comparing IBD patients with their genetically identical healthy co-twins within discordant pairs. Each individual had, on average, about 151 000 unique TCRalpha sequences and 181 000 unique TCRbeta sequences available for analysis.

CDR1 KGHDR and CDR2 SFDVKD were looked up in the germline V gene. Spanning cysteine to phenylalanine, the CDR3 consists of 16 amino acids. The DNA is not on file. Libraries were built with 5' RACE. Preparation of each TCR library used approximately 3,200 ng of total RNA. For each sample, cDNA synthesis was carried out in eight separate reactions using SMARTScribe reverse transcriptase. During cDNA synthesis, template switching was used to introduce unique molecular identifiers that contained a 6-nucleotide sample barcode. Two nested PCRs of around 15 and 10 cycles amplified the TCRalpha and TCRbeta cDNA, and bead purification followed each PCR. Before amplification, cDNA was treated with uracil DNA-glycosylase and purified using the QIAquick PCR purification kit. The second PCR was the step at which Illumina TruSeq-compatible adapters and sample-specific barcodes were added. Library quality and concentration were checked on TapeStation and Qubit, and libraries were pooled at about 5 ng each. Sequencing of pooled libraries was carried out on an Illumina HiSeq2500 single-index Rapid Run using 2 x 100 bp reads and custom sequencing primers. The published analysis was carried out like this. UMI-based consensus assembly with MiGEC version 1.2.6 was used to correct PCR and sequencing errors. MiXCR version 2.1.1 was used for V(D)J alignment, clonotype assembly and CDR3 extraction. Gene usage, clonotype sharing and MAIT/NKT TCR abundance were normalised by analysing the top 1000, 10 000 and 20 000 clonotypes per sample. After downsampling to 27 000 UMIs, diversity was calculated as the inverse Simpson index using the vegan R package. Paired Mann-Whitney U tests were applied to discordant twin pairs, with Benjamini-Hochberg correction for multiple testing. Following TCRdb reprocessing, every CDR3 protein sequence forms one entry, and DNA is not provided. The V and J calls and clone size are TCRdb's, not the authors'. The sample's table lists a count of around 150,000 distinct CDR3 sequences. Approximately 2.5% of the sample lies in the top ten.

From each donor, a roughly 2.5 ml peripheral blood sample was drawn into PAXgene tubes and stored at -80 degrees C. Without T cell sorting, total RNA was isolated from whole blood using the PAXgene blood miRNA kit on an automated QIAcube. Deep TCRalpha and TCRbeta repertoire profiling with unique molecular barcoding was performed on peripheral blood of monozygotic twin pairs concordant or discordant for inflammatory bowel disease. Smoking habits were recorded for all twin pairs, and individuals were classified as current, former or never smokers. General study outcomes and caveats: The results gave no support for a single strong signal or clonotype linked to IBD. Repertoire similarity did not differ between concordant and discordant twins, which could be due to limited statistical power. Distinction between different T cell subtypes could not be achieved in the analysis. IBD patients shared fewer clonotypes with other individuals than healthy twins did, most markedly in patients showing signs of disease activity. Because patients were on differing immunosuppressive treatments, the repertoires may have picked up extra background noise and inter-individual variability. TCRbeta repertoire diversity, by inverse Simpson index, was decreased in IBD patients compared with their healthy co-twins.

The V and J segments used are TRBV24-1 and TRBJ2-5; TCRdb indicates TRBD1, and absent DNA this call remains unverified. The sample taken for sequencing was blood. This clonotype was obtained from a human donor with ulcerative colitis or Crohn's disease, or a healthy co-twin of an affected twin (not recorded which). The CDR3 protein is CATSDSWADSQETQYF.